Listed here are 4 T cell receptor beta chains from one sample, sequenced in a study of blood T cell repertoires in COVID-19. The method was immunoSEQ multiplex PCR; TCRdb's version includes in-frame clones alone and lacks a portion of them. The sample has 190,000 or so clones, approximately 85% seen once. The sequenced material came from PBMCs or T cells enriched from blood (not recorded which). The source of these receptors is a middle-aged man who had recovered from COVID-19.

The V and J genes are TRBV5-1 and TRBJ2-3, with TRBD2 identical over 7 bases. Germline loops: CDR1 SGHRS, CDR2 YFSETQ. The CDR3 spans 15 residues. Trimming took 3 bases from V and 5 from J; bases not matched to a gene: 9. Here the CDR3 reads CASSSVGTTEDTQYF. CDR3 sequence (DNA): TGCGCCAGCAGCTCCGTAGGGACTACTGAAGATACGCAGTATTTT.

This clone occurred a few times. The chain joins TRBV4-2 to TRBJ1-1; 9 nucleotides agree with TRBD1. The CDR3 extends over 18 amino acids. V dropped 1 base and J dropped 0; count of bases not matched to a gene: 9. In germline, CDR1 is LGHNA, CDR2 YNFKEQ. CDR3 protein: CASSQGQGVLQMNTEAFF. The CDR3 region has the DNA TGTGCCAGCAGCCAAGGACAGGGGGTCCTCCAGATGAACACTGAAGCTTTCTTT.

J is TRBJ2-7 and V is TRBV27; D perhaps matches TRBD1 (6 bases). Germline V gene sequence: CDR1 MNHEY, CDR2 SMNVEV (reference sequence). V was trimmed by 3 bases and J by 2 bases, leaving 14 bases between them. This CDR3 has 15 residues. CDR3 nucleotides: TGTGCCAGCAGTTTGGTGGTTGGGACACCCTACGAGCAGTACTTC. The encoded protein is CASSLVVGTPYEQYF.

The chain combines TRBV5-6 with TRBJ2-5; maybe TRBD1 (6 bases). In germline, CDR1 is SGHDT, CDR2 YYEEEE. This CDR3 region has 19 residues. Between the trimmed V and J ends, which lost 4 bases and 1 base, there was a span of 26 bases. The CDR3 sequence: CASSKDWGHYLGTQETQYF. The CDR3 DNA is TGTGCCAGCAGCAAAGACTGGGGACACTACCTGGGGACCCAAGAGACCCAGTACTTC.